This entry describes one T cell receptor (beta chain). Its antigen is not known. This specimen belongs to a study of a mutant IDH1 vaccine in newly diagnosed glioma. Whole-study context: Vaccination started 4-6 weeks after radiotherapy alone, or with temozolomide cycles. Averaging approximately 42 years of age, treated patients were roughly 60% male and roughly 38% female. Radiotherapy, temozolomide, or both had been given previously, and both were given to most.

The protocol was immunoSEQ multiplex PCR, while the TCRdb copy is restricted to in-frame clones and leaves out a portion. The sample contains tens of thousands of clones, about four fifths of which appear only once. Sample time point: week 35, safety follow-up. All doses held 300 ug of mutant IDH1 20-mer peptide, with topical imiquimod. The donors' diagnosis was new WHO grade 3 or 4 astrocytoma that was IDH1-mutant and ATRX-lost. Source: PBMCs, taken from a glioma patient whose treatment included an IDH1 peptide vaccine. The clonotype comes from a man in his forties or fifties with glioma.

The CDR3 reads CASSLALTSRQDTQYF. The CDR3 nucleotides read TGCGCCAGCAGCTTGGCCTTGACTAGTAGGCAAGATACGCAGTATTTT. The V gene is TRBV5-1, the J gene TRBJ2-3, with D tentatively TRBD2 (6 bases). Germline CDR1 and CDR2: SGHRS and YFSETQ. V lost 0 bases, J lost 5 bases, and 16 bases lay in between. This CDR3 contains 16 residues.